The 26 T cell receptor beta chains below all came from one sample that was sequenced in a study of blood T cells in healthy people across ages. The use of a sample-barcoded 5' primer and a J-beta primer mix characterized a second PCR of about 7 to 12 cycles. A single record per CDR3 protein comes from TCRdb applying MiXCR to the 5' RACE reads. The sample has 270,000 or so distinct CDR3 sequences; roughly 26% are singletons. Sample: blood. Receptor source: a woman between 65 and 79 years old in good health.

This clonotype was recorded many times. The chain has TRBV25-1 and TRBJ2-3, with TRBD2 as a possible D gene (5 bases). V was pared by 3 bases and J by 5 bases, with 12 bases between. CDR3 length equals 14 residues. CDR1 is MGHDK and CDR2 is SYGVNS in the germline V gene. CDR3: CASSDFGGGDTQYF. The CDR3 region has the DNA TGTGCCAGCAGTGATTTCGGAGGTGGAGATACGCAGTATTTT.

This clonotype was observed at least ten times. The rearrangement uses TRBV29-1 and TRBJ2-5; either TRBD1 or TRBD2 may fit D (5 bases each). The DNA end favors TRBJ2-7, so the J call may be wrong. Germline-derived CDR1 and CDR2 are SQVTM and ANQGSEA. The CDR3 has 13 amino acids. In nucleotides, the CDR3 is TGCAGCGTTGACCAAAAGGGGAGTTACGAGCAGTACTTC. Translating it yields CSVDQKGSYEQYF.

The chain employs TRBV7-9 and TRBJ1-1; D is possibly TRBD1 (5 bases). The CDR3 runs to 15 residues. V dropped 1 base and J dropped 4 bases, with 13 bases sitting between them. Germline V gene lookup returns CDR1 SEHNR and CDR2 FQNEAQ (reference sequence). The DNA of the CDR3 is TGTGCCAGCAGCTTAGAGAAGGGGCTGGCCACTGAAGCTTTCTTT. This gives the protein CASSLEKGLATEAFF.

This CDR3 is CASSISGSHEETQYF. The CDR3 DNA reads as TGTGCCAGCAGCATTAGCGGGAGCCATGAGGAGACCCAGTACTTC. The J gene is TRBJ2-5, the V gene TRBV7-2, with TRBD2 matching 9 bases. V shed 5 bases and J 5 bases; nucleotides not matched to a gene: 9. Per the germline V gene, CDR1 is SGHTA and CDR2 is FQGNSA. This CDR3 is 15 amino acids long.

This chain links TRBV20-1 with TRBJ2-7; TRBD1 is a possible D gene (5 bases). The germline CDR1 and CDR2 sequences are DFQATT and SNEGSKA (reference sequence). Trimming stripped 0 bases from V and 3 bases from J, with 21 bases between. There are 17 residues in the CDR3. CDR3 protein: CSARDRLGQGRDYEQYF. In nucleotides, the CDR3 is TGCAGTGCTAGAGATCGTTTGGGGCAGGGAAGGGACTACGAGCAGTACTTC.

This clonotype was observed a handful of times. This chain joins TRBV27 and TRBJ1-6, with D hard to call. There are 14 residues in the CDR3. Trimming left V 2 bases short and J 10 bases short, with 12 bases between. Germline CDR1 is MNHEY and CDR2 is SMNVEV (reference sequence). CDR3 coding DNA: TGTGCCAGCAGTTTAATGCGGGATCACTCACCCCTCCACTTT. It translates to CASSLMRDHSPLHF.

This clonotype has only a few counts. V gene TRBV7-9 combines with J gene TRBJ1-6; possibly TRBD1 for D (5 bases). With 5 bases removed from V and 6 bases from J, the gap between germline ends came to 11 bases. Germline V gene sequence: CDR1 SEHNR, CDR2 FQNEAQ (reference sequence). CDR3 size: 14 residues. CDR3 sequence reads: CASSPGRPNSPLHF. The CDR3 nucleotides are TGTGCCAGCAGCCCGGGACGGCCTAATTCACCCCTCCACTTT.

This clonotype has only one observation. Here the CDR3 reads CSVESEYASDTQYF. The CDR3 nucleotides are TGCAGCGTTGAATCGGAGTACGCTTCTGATACGCAGTATTTT. The rearrangement links TRBV29-1 to TRBJ2-3; D is ambiguous. This CDR3 has 14 amino acids. From germline, CDR1 is SQVTM and CDR2 ANQGSEA. The germline V and J ends were trimmed by 2 bases and 6 bases, with 15 bases remaining between them.

This clonotype was counted at least ten times. V usage is TRBV12-3 or TRBV12-4 and J usage is TRBJ2-3; TRBD1 matches at 9 bases. Trimming at V came to 6 bases and at J to 7 bases, leaving 8 bases not matched to a gene. CDR3 size: 14 residues. CDR3 sequence reads: CASSRTGAPNTQYF. The CDR3 DNA reads TGTGCCAGCAGCAGGACAGGGGCTCCGAATACGCAGTATTTT.

This clonotype has more than one count but fewer than ten. CDR3 coding DNA: TGTGCCAGCAGCCCCCTGGGGCAGGCCAATACAGAAGCTTTCTTT. Translated: CASSPLGQANTEAFF. The gene calls are TRBV4-2 and TRBJ1-1; tentatively, D is TRBD1 (5 bases). V was clipped by 4 bases and J by 8 bases, with 20 bases between them. The CDR3 consists of 15 residues. Germline CDR1 reads LGHNA; CDR2 reads YNFKEQ.

V and J are TRBV6-1 and TRBJ2-3; 8 positions match TRBD2. CDR1 MNHNS and CDR2 SASEGT come from the germline V gene. V was pared by 6 bases and J by 3 bases, with 5 bases of the junction left unmatched. The CDR3 loop spans 14 amino acids. The DNA of the CDR3 is TGTGCCAGCAGCGCGGGGGGAAGAACAGATACGCAGTATTTT. It specifies CASSAGGRTDTQYF.

This clonotype was observed a handful of times. At one boundary the junction diverges from the germline segment, which might be a read error. This CDR3 is CAGSYPSSGWNTGELFF. As DNA, the CDR3 is TGTGCCGGCAGTTACCCCTCTAGCGGGTGGAACACCGGGGAGCTGTTTTTT. J is TRBJ2-2 and V is TRBV6-2 or TRBV6-3; 8 bases are shared with TRBD2. This CDR3 spans 17 amino acids. Per germline, CDR1 MNHEY and CDR2 SVGEGT.

This clonotype was seen a handful of times. V and J are TRBV7-3 and TRBJ2-5, with unresolved D. V lost 5 bases and J lost 1, with 14 bases in between. CDR1 and CDR2 (germline): SGHTA, FQGTGA. The CDR3 has 15 residues. The CDR3 sequence: CASSPVFGPQETQYF. The CDR3 nucleotides read TGTGCCAGCAGCCCTGTTTTTGGCCCCCAAGAGACCCAGTACTTC.

This clonotype was observed a handful of times. The V call is TRBV7-2, the J call TRBJ1-1; D is uncertain. This CDR3 has 14 residues. Germline CDR1 reads SGHTA; CDR2 reads FQGNSA. V was trimmed by 6 bases and J by 1 base, leaving 12 bases between them. CDR3: CASSLSGRNTEAFF. The CDR3 nucleotides are TGTGCCAGCAGTCTCTCGGGCAGGAACACTGAAGCTTTCTTT.

V and J are TRBV9 and TRBJ2-2; 13 bases are a match to TRBD2. The CDR3 consists of 14 residues. V shed 3 bases, J shed 7 bases, and the junction held 0 bases outside the gene matches. Germline CDR1 SGDLS, CDR2 YYNGEE. CDR3 sequence: CASSGTSGSGELFF. In DNA, the CDR3 is TGTGCCAGCAGCGGGACTAGCGGGAGCGGGGAGCTGTTTTTT.

This clonotype occurred once. V gene TRBV6-5 combines with J gene TRBJ2-7; a possible D gene is TRBD2 (6 bases). Trimming stripped 6 bases from V and 4 bases from J, with 16 bases between. This CDR3 contains 14 residues. Germline CDR1 reads MNHEY; CDR2 reads SVGAGI. CDR3 region: CASSGEASAYEQYF. Written as DNA, the CDR3 is TGTGCCAGCAGCGGGGAGGCTAGCGCGTACGAGCAGTACTTC.

This clonotype appeared a few times. The chain uses TRBV20-1 and TRBJ1-3; D uncertain. This CDR3 comprises 15 residues. V lost 1 base and J lost 6, with 16 bases in between. The germline gives CDR1 DFQATT, CDR2 SNEGSKA (reference sequence). The CDR3 region is CSARAKAVGENTIYF. CDR3 coding DNA: TGCAGTGCTAGAGCAAAGGCTGTTGGAGAAAACACCATATATTTT.

This clonotype was found a few times. The rearrangement links TRBV12-3 or TRBV12-4 to TRBJ2-7; 10 bases match TRBD2. CDR3 length equals 14 residues. V shed 2 bases, J shed 5 bases, and the junction held 3 bases outside the gene matches. DNA for the CDR3: TGTGCCAGCAGTTTATTACTAGCGGGGCACGAGCAGTACTTC. Amino acid sequence: CASSLLLAGHEQYF.

The chain combines TRBV28 with TRBJ2-1, with 7 positions matching TRBD2. After removal of 2 bases from V and 0 bases from J, the junction contained 7 bases not matched to a gene. Germline V CDR1 and CDR2: MDHEN, SYDVKM. The length of the CDR3 is 17 residues. CDR3 protein: CASSLRMGLSSYNEQFF. In DNA, the CDR3 is TGTGCCAGCAGTTTAAGGATGGGACTAAGCTCCTACAATGAGCAGTTCTTC.

The J gene is TRBJ2-7, the V gene TRBV7-2; D might be TRBD2 (5 bases). Germline V gives CDR1 SGHTA, CDR2 FQGNSA. V lost 6 bases and J lost 7, with 13 bases in between. The CDR3 runs to 12 residues. CDR3 nucleotide sequence: TGTGCCAGCAGTCGGACCCCGGGGGAGCAGTACTTC. This codes for CASSRTPGEQYF.

This clonotype appeared a few times. The V gene is TRBV20-1, the J gene TRBJ1-1; D gene ambiguous. Germline assignment: CDR1 DFQATT and CDR2 SNEGSKA (reference sequence). Trimming stripped 5 bases from V and 4 bases from J, with 17 bases between. The CDR3 loop spans 14 amino acids. CDR3 amino acids: CSAGEMGSGTEAFF. As DNA, the CDR3 is TGCAGTGCTGGCGAAATGGGGTCGGGCACTGAAGCTTTCTTT.

The chain recombines TRBV27 with TRBJ1-1; weak D call: TRBD1 (6 bases). Germline values: CDR1 MNHEY, CDR2 SMNVEV (reference sequence). V dropped 5 bases and J dropped 3 bases, with 13 bases sitting between them. This CDR3 has 14 amino acids. CDR3 residues: CASSGTGWDTEAFF. The CDR3 DNA reads TGTGCCAGCAGTGGAACAGGGTGGGACACTGAAGCTTTCTTT.

This chain links TRBV2 with TRBJ1-6; D is possibly TRBD1 (6 bases). The CDR3 loop spans 13 amino acids. Germline loops: CDR1 SNHLY, CDR2 FYNNEI. V was trimmed by 6 bases and J by 7 bases, leaving 10 bases between them. For the CDR3, the DNA is TGTGCCAGCAGCGCGACAGGAAATTCACCCCTCCACTTT. It codes for CASSATGNSPLHF. The full variable domain, with the rest looked up from reference TRBV2 and TRBJ1-6, is EPEVTQTPSHQVTQMGQEVILRCVPISNHLYFYWYRQILGQKVEFLVSFYNNEISEKSEIFDDQFSVERPDGSNFTLKIRSTKLEDSAMYFCASSATGNSPLHFGNGTRLTVT.

The rearrangement links TRBV20-1 to TRBJ2-6; 11 nucleotides agree with TRBD1. CDR1 and CDR2 (germline): DFQATT, SNEGSKA (reference sequence). This CDR3 is 17 amino acids long. With V trimmed by 4 bases and J by 0 bases, 5 bases remained unmatched. CDR3 residues: CSATRGTGGSGANVLTF. The CDR3, as DNA: TGCAGTGCTACACGCGGGACAGGGGGCTCTGGGGCCAACGTCCTGACTTTC.

In its sample, this clonotype was seen many times. The CDR3 here is CASTAGGSYNEQFF. The CDR3 DNA is TGTGCCAGTACGGCGGGAGGCTCCTACAATGAGCAGTTCTTC. This chain uses TRBV19 with TRBJ2-1, with TRBD2 matching 8 bases. CDR1 is LNHDA, CDR2 SQIVND, per germline (reference sequence). V dropped 7 bases and J dropped 0; count of bases not matched to a gene: 2. This CDR3 is 14 amino acids long.

This clonotype has at least ten counts. V usage is TRBV11-2 and J usage is TRBJ2-5; D possibly corresponds to TRBD2 (7 bases). The J call could be wrong; TRBJ2-1 is a better fit for the DNA end. Per the germline V gene, CDR1 is SGHAT and CDR2 is FQNNGV. This CDR3 is built from 13 residues. The CDR3 loop is CASSSGRGNEQFF. CDR3 bases: TGTGCCAGCAGCTCGGGGAGGGGGAATGAGCAGTTCTTC.